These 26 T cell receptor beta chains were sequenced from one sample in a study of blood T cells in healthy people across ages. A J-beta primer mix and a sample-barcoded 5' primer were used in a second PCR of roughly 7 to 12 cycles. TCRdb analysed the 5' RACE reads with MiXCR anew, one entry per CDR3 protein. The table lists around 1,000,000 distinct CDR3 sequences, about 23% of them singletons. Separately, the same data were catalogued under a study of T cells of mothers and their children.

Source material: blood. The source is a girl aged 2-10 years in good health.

This CDR3 is CASSNRGQLEQFF. In DNA, the CDR3 is TGTGCCAGCAGTAACCGCGGGCAGCTTGAGCAGTTCTTC. The chain recombines TRBV12-3 or TRBV12-4 with TRBJ2-1; D possibly corresponds to TRBD2 (5 bases). The CDR3 contains 13 residues. V lost 5 bases, J lost 9 bases, and 14 bases lay in between.

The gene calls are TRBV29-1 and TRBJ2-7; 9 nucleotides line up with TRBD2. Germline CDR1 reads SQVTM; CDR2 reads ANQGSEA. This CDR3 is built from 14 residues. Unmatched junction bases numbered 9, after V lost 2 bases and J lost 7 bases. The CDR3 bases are TGCAGCGTTGAACAAGCGGGAGGTCCCGAGGAGCAGTACTTC. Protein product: CSVEQAGGPEEQYF.

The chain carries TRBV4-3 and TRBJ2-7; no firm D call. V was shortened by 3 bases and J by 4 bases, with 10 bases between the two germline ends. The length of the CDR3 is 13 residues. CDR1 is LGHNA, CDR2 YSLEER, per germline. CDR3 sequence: CASSHDLYYEQYF. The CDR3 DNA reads TGCGCCAGCAGCCATGACTTATATTACGAGCAGTACTTC.

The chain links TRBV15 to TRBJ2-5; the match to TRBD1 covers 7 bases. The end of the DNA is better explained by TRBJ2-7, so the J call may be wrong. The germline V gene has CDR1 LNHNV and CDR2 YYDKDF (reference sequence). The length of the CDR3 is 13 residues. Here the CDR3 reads CATSVRQGYEQYF. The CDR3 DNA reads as TGTGCCACCAGCGTCCGACAGGGATACGAGCAGTACTTC.

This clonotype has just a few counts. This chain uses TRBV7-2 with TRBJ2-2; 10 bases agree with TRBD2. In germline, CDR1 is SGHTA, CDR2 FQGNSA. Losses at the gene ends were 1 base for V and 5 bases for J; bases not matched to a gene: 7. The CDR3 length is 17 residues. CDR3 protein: CASSLEAGGPVTGELFF. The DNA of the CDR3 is TGTGCCAGCAGCTTAGAAGCGGGGGGGCCGGTGACCGGGGAGCTGTTTTTT.

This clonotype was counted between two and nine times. The CDR3 loop reads CATNPSDSPLHF. The CDR3 region has the DNA TGTGCCACCAATCCATCCGATTCACCCCTCCACTTT. The chain links TRBV28 to TRBJ1-6; D not resolved. Germline assignment: CDR1 MDHEN and CDR2 SYDVKM. The CDR3 is 12 residues long. Trimming removed 10 bases at V and 8 bases at J, with 12 bases between.

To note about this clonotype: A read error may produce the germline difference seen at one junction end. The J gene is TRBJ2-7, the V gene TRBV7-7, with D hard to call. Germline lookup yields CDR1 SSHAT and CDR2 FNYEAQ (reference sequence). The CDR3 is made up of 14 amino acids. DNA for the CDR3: TGTGCTAGCAGCGTAGGATTCGGCTTCGGCGAGCAGTACTTC. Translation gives CASSVGFGFGEQYF.

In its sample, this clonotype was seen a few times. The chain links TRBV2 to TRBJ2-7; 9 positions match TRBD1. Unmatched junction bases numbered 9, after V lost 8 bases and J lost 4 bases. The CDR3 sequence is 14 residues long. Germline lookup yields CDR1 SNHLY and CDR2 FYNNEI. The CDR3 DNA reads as TGTGCCAGCTCTCAGAACAGGGGGCCTTACGAGCAGTACTTC. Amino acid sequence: CASSQNRGPYEQYF.

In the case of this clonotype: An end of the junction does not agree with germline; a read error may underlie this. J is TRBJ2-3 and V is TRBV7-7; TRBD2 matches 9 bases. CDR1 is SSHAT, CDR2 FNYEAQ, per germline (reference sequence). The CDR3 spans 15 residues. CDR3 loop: CASSFSGSPGDTQYF. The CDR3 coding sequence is TGTGCTAGCAGCTTTAGCGGGAGCCCAGGCGATACGCAGTATTTT. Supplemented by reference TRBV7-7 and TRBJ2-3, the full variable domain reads GAGVSQSPRYKVTKRGQDVTLRCDPISSHATLYWYQQALGQGPEFLTYFNYEAQPDKSGLPSDRFSAERPEGSISTLTIQRTEQRDSAMYRCASSFSGSPGDTQYFGPGTRLTVL.

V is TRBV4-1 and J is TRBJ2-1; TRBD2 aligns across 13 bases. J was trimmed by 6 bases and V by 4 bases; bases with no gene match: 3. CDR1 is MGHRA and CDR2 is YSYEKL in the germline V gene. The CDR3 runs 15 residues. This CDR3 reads CASSPGLAGINEQFF. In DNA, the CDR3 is TGCGCCAGCAGCCCGGGACTAGCGGGAATCAATGAGCAGTTCTTC.

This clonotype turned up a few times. The CDR3: CSATTGGGEKLFF. The CDR3 nucleotides are TGCAGTGCTACCACAGGGGGCGGTGAAAAACTGTTTTTT. The chain couples TRBV20-1 to TRBJ1-4; 9 nucleotides align to TRBD1. CDR1 DFQATT and CDR2 SNEGSKA come from the germline V gene (reference sequence). The trim removed 4 bases at V and 7 bases at J, leaving 4 bases unmatched. The CDR3 is made up of 13 amino acids.

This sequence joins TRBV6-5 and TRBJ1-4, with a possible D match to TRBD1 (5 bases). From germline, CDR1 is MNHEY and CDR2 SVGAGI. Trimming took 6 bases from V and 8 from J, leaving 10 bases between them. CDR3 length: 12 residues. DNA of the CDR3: TGTGCCAGCAGAGGCGGGGGGGAAAAACTGTTTTTT. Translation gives CASRGGGEKLFF.

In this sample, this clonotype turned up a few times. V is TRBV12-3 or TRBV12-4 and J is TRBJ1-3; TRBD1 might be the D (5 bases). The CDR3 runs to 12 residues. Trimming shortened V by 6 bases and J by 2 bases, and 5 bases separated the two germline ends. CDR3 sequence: CASRGPGNTIYF. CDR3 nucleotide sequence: TGTGCCAGCAGGGGACCTGGAAACACCATATATTTT.

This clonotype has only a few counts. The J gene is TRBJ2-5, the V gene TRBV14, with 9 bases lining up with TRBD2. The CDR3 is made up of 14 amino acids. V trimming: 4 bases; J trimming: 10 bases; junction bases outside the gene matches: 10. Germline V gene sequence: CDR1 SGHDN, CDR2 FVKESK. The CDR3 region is CASSPTSGKRNQYF. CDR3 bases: TGTGCCAGCAGCCCGACTAGCGGCAAGAGAAACCAGTACTTC.

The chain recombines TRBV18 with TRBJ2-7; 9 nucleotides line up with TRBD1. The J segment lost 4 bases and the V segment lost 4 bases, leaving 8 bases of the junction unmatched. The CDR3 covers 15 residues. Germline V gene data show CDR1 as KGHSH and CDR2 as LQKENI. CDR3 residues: CASSRTGGRGYEQYF. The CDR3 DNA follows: TGTGCCAGCTCACGTACAGGGGGCCGGGGATACGAGCAGTACTTC. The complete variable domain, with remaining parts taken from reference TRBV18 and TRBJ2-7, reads NAGVMQNPRHLVRRRGQEARLRCSPMKGHSHVYWYRQLPEEGLKFMVYLQKENIIDESGMPKERFSAEFPKEGPSILRIQQVVRGDSAAYFCASSRTGGRGYEQYFGPGTRLTVT.

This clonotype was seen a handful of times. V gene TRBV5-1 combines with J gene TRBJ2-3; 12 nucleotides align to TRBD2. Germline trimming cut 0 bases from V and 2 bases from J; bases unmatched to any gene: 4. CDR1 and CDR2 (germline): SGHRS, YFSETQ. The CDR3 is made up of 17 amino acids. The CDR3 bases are TGCGCCAGCAGCTTGGAACTAGCGGGAGGAAACACAGATACGCAGTATTTT. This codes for CASSLELAGGNTDTQYF. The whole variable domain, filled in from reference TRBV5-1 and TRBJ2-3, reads KAGVTQTPRYLIKTRGQQVTLSCSPISGHRSVSWYQQTPGQGLQFLFEYFSETQRNKGNFPGRFSGRQFSNSRSEMNVSTLELGDSALYLCASSLELAGGNTDTQYFGPGTRLTVL.

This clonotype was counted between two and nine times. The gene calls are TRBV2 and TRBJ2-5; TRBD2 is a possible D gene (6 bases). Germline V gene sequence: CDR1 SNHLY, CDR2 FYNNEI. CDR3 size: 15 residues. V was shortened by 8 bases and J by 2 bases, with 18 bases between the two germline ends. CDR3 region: CASSPRWREQETQYF. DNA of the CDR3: TGTGCCAGCTCCCCTCGGTGGAGGGAGCAAGAGACCCAGTACTTC.

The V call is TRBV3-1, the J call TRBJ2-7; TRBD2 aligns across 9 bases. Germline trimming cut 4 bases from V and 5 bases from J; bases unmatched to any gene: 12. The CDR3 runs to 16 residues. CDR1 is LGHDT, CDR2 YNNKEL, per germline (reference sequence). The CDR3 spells CASSPPGVAGVHEQYF. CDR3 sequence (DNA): TGTGCCAGCAGCCCCCCGGGGGTAGCGGGAGTCCACGAGCAGTACTTC.

The CDR3 protein is CASSLVMDPYNEQFF. The CDR3, as DNA: TGTGCCAGCAGCTTAGTCATGGATCCCTACAATGAGCAGTTCTTC. The chain uses TRBV7-9 and TRBJ2-5; D is uncertain. The J call is in doubt because the DNA end fits TRBJ2-1 better. The germline V gene encodes CDR1 SEHNR and CDR2 FQNEAQ (reference sequence). CDR3 length: 15 amino acids.

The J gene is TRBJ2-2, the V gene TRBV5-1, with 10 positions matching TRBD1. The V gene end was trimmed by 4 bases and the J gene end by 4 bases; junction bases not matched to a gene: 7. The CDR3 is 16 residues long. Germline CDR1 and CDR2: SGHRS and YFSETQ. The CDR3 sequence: CASSPTGTGATGELFF. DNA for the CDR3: TGCGCCAGCAGCCCCACCGGGACAGGGGCCACCGGGGAGCTGTTTTTT.

The CDR3 is CASSLAGAWEQYF. The CDR3, as DNA: TGTGCCAGCAGCTTAGCGGGAGCTTGGGAGCAGTACTTC. V is TRBV7-9 and J is TRBJ2-7; tentative D call: TRBD2 (5 bases). Per the germline V gene, CDR1 is SEHNR and CDR2 is FQNEAQ (reference sequence). V dropped 0 bases and J dropped 7 bases, with 10 bases sitting between them. The CDR3 consists of 13 residues.

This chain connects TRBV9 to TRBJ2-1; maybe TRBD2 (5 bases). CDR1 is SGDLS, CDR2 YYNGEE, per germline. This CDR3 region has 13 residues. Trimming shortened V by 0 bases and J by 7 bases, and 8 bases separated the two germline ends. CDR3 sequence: CASSVGRRNEQFF. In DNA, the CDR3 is TGTGCCAGCAGCGTAGGTCGGAGGAATGAGCAGTTCTTC.

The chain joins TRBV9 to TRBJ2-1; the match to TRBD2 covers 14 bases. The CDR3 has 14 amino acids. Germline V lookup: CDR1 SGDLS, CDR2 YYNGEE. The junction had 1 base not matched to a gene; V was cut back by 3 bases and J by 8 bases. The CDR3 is CASSGGLAGDEQFF. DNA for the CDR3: TGTGCCAGCAGCGGGGGACTAGCGGGGGATGAGCAGTTCTTC.

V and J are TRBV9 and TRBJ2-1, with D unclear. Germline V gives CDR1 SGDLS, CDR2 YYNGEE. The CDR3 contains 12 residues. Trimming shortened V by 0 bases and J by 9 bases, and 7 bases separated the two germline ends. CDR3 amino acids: CASSVGGSEQFF. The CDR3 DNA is TGTGCCAGCAGCGTAGGGGGAAGTGAGCAGTTCTTC.

The CDR3 DNA reads TGTGCCAGCAGCTCCCAACCCGGACCCTCCTACGAGCAGTACTTC. Translated: CASSSQPGPSYEQYF. The V and J genes are TRBV7-2 and TRBJ2-7; D is unclear. Per the germline V gene, CDR1 is SGHTA and CDR2 is FQGNSA. There are 15 residues in the CDR3. The V end was cut by 4 bases, the J end by 0 bases, with 13 bases between.

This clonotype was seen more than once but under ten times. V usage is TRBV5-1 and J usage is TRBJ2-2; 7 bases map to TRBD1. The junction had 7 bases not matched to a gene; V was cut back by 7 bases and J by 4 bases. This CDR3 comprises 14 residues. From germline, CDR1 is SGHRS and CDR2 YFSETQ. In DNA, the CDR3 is TGCGCCAGCCTTGGACAGGTCGGCACCGGGGAGCTGTTTTTT. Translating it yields CASLGQVGTGELFF.